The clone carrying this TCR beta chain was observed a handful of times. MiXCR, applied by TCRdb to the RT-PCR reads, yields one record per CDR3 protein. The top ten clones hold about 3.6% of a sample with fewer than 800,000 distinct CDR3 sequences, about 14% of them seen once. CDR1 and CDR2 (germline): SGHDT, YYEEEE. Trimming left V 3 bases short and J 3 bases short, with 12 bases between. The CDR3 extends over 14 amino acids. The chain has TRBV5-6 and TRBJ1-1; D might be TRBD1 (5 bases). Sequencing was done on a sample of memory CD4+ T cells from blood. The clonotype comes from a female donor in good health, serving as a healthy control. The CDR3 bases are TGTGCCAGCAGCTCAGGGTGGTCCTACACTGAAGCTTTCTTT. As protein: CASSSGWSYTEAFF.